The rows below give T cell receptor beta chains drawn from one sample of a study of T cell responses to AZD1222 COVID-19 vaccine. TCRdb keeps only in-frame clones here, not all; method: immunoSEQ multiplex PCR. This table holds more than 85,000 clones, 80% to 90% found once. The sequenced sample was peripheral blood, obtained on day 0 of AZD1222 vaccination. Receptor source: an adult in good health. CDR3s include the opening cysteine and the closing phenylalanine or tryptophan. Fields, in order: V gene, clone size, D gene, J gene, CDR3 protein, CDR3 DNA. D genes are given only for firm matches. The size field is filled for only some rows; it gives once, few, many or a size class.

V gene: TRBV27
clone size: many
D gene: .
J gene: TRBJ2-1
CDR3 protein: CASSLESDRLSYNEQFF
CDR3 DNA: TGTGCCAGCAGTTTAGAATCCGACAGGCTCTCCTACAATGAGCAGTTCTTC

V gene: TRBV6-5
clone size: .
D gene: TRBD1
J gene: TRBJ1-5
CDR3 protein: CASSRQGSNQPQHF
CDR3 DNA: TGTGCCAGCAGTCGACAGGGGAGCAATCAGCCCCAGCATTTT

V gene: TRBV6-5
clone size: .
D gene: TRBD2
J gene: TRBJ2-3
CDR3 protein: CASKLAGNTDTQYF
CDR3 DNA: TGTGCCAGCAAACTAGCGGGGAACACAGATACGCAGTATTTT

V gene: TRBV5-4
clone size: .
D gene: .
J gene: TRBJ1-6
CDR3 protein: CASSSGLATVNNSPLHF
CDR3 DNA: TGTGCCAGCAGCTCGGGTTTAGCGACCGTCAACAATTCACCCCTCCACTTT

V gene: TRBV2
clone size: .
D gene: .
J gene: TRBJ1-2
CDR3 protein: CASSSRTETTVGGYTF
CDR3 DNA: TGTGCCAGCAGTTCGCGTACAGAAACCACCGTCGGAGGCTACACCTTC

V gene: TRBV18
clone size: .
D gene: TRBD1
J gene: TRBJ2-3
CDR3 protein: CASSPWGTGTGLDTQYF
CDR3 DNA: TGTGCCAGCTCACCATGGGGAACCGGGACAGGGCTGGATACGCAGTATTTT

V gene: TRBV14
clone size: .
D gene: TRBD1
J gene: TRBJ1-1
CDR3 protein: CASSHDRGRAEAFF
CDR3 DNA: TGTGCCAGCAGCCATGACAGGGGGAGGGCTGAAGCTTTCTTT

V gene: TRBV6-1
clone size: .
D gene: TRBD1
J gene: TRBJ1-2
CDR3 protein: CASSDYYRGVGYGYTF
CDR3 DNA: TGTGCCAGCAGTGATTATTACAGGGGAGTAGGCTATGGCTACACCTTC

V gene: TRBV12-3/TRBV12-4
clone size: once
D gene: .
J gene: TRBJ1-2
CDR3 protein: CASNRGRYYGYTF
CDR3 DNA: TGTGCCAGCAACCGAGGACGTTACTATGGCTACACCTTC

V gene: TRBV12-3/TRBV12-4
clone size: .
D gene: .
J gene: TRBJ1-6
CDR3 protein: CASSSAIGSPLHF
CDR3 DNA: TGTGCCAGCAGTTCCGCCATTGGTTCACCCCTCCACTTT

V gene: TRBV7-2
clone size: .
D gene: .
J gene: TRBJ1-2
CDR3 protein: CASSLGSGNYGYTF
CDR3 DNA: TGTGCCAGCAGCTTGGGCAGCGGCAACTATGGCTACACCTTC

V gene: TRBV29-1
clone size: .
D gene: .
J gene: TRBJ2-2
CDR3 protein: CSVQGSGELFF
CDR3 DNA: TGCAGCGTCCAGGGTTCCGGGGAGCTGTTTTTT

V gene: TRBV6-1
clone size: .
D gene: .
J gene: TRBJ1-1
CDR3 protein: CASSEWGFGAQVNTEAFF
CDR3 DNA: TGTGCCAGCAGTGAATGGGGTTTCGGGGCACAGGTGAACACTGAAGCTTTCTTT

V gene: TRBV30
clone size: .
D gene: .
J gene: TRBJ1-4
CDR3 protein: CAWSLHPTNEKLFF
CDR3 DNA: TGTGCCTGGAGTTTACACCCAACTAATGAAAAACTGTTTTTT

V gene: TRBV6-6
clone size: .
D gene: TRBD1
J gene: TRBJ1-2
CDR3 protein: CASIHGAGTGAGGYTF
CDR3 DNA: TGTGCCAGCATTCACGGGGCAGGGACAGGGGCGGGTGGCTACACCTTC

V gene: TRBV9
clone size: .
D gene: .
J gene: TRBJ1-1
CDR3 protein: CASSPHTEAFF
CDR3 DNA: TGTGCCAGCAGCCCCCACACTGAAGCTTTCTTT

V gene: TRBV19
clone size: .
D gene: TRBD1
J gene: TRBJ1-4
CDR3 protein: CASSETGHEKLFF
CDR3 DNA: TGTGCCAGTAGTGAGACAGGGCATGAAAAACTGTTTTTT

V gene: TRBV28
clone size: few
D gene: .
J gene: TRBJ1-2
CDR3 protein: CASSTPANYGYTF
CDR3 DNA: TGTGCCAGCAGTACCCCTGCTAACTATGGCTACACCTTC

V gene: TRBV7-7
clone size: .
D gene: TRBD1
J gene: TRBJ1-1
CDR3 protein: CASSLNQGAAAFF
CDR3 DNA: TGTGCTAGCAGCTTAAACCAGGGGGCAGCAGCTTTCTTT

V gene: TRBV24-1
clone size: .
D gene: TRBD1
J gene: TRBJ2-7
CDR3 protein: CATSDPRTGGGYEQYF
CDR3 DNA: TGTGCCACCAGTGACCCCCGGACAGGGGGCGGGTACGAGCAGTACTTC

V gene: TRBV5-1
clone size: .
D gene: .
J gene: TRBJ1-1
CDR3 protein: CASRWGAGDTEAFF
CDR3 DNA: TGCGCCAGCAGATGGGGGGCTGGGGACACTGAAGCTTTCTTT

V gene: TRBV10-2
clone size: .
D gene: TRBD2
J gene: TRBJ2-1
CDR3 protein: CASRGGSGSYNEQFF
CDR3 DNA: TGCGCCAGCAGGGGGGGGTCGGGATCCTACAATGAGCAGTTCTTC

V gene: TRBV18
clone size: .
D gene: .
J gene: TRBJ2-7
CDR3 protein: CASSPAVGYEQYF
CDR3 DNA: TGTGCCAGCTCACCGGCCGTCGGCTACGAGCAGTACTTC

V gene: TRBV9
clone size: once
D gene: .
J gene: TRBJ2-4
CDR3 protein: CASSVDTGKDIQYF
CDR3 DNA: TGTGCCAGCAGCGTAGATACCGGGAAGGACATTCAGTACTTC

V gene: TRBV28
clone size: .
D gene: TRBD2
J gene: TRBJ2-1
CDR3 protein: CASSLGGLAGGNEQFF
CDR3 DNA: TGTGCCAGCAGTTTAGGGGGACTAGCGGGAGGCAATGAGCAGTTCTTC

V gene: TRBV29-1
clone size: .
D gene: .
J gene: TRBJ2-5
CDR3 protein: CSVEETETQYF
CDR3 DNA: TGCAGCGTTGAAGAAACAGAGACCCAGTACTTC

V gene: TRBV29-1
clone size: .
D gene: .
J gene: TRBJ1-2
CDR3 protein: CSVGGGMGYGYTF
CDR3 DNA: TGCAGCGTCGGAGGGGGTATGGGCTATGGCTACACCTTC

V gene: TRBV12-3/TRBV12-4
clone size: .
D gene: .
J gene: TRBJ1-6
CDR3 protein: CASSTRQNSPLHF
CDR3 DNA: TGTGCCAGCAGCACAAGACAGAATTCACCCCTCCACTTT

V gene: TRBV7-9
clone size: .
D gene: TRBD1
J gene: TRBJ2-7
CDR3 protein: CASSFMGDRGHEQYF
CDR3 DNA: TGTGCCAGCAGCTTTATGGGGGACAGGGGGCACGAGCAGTACTTC

V gene: TRBV7-9
clone size: .
D gene: .
J gene: TRBJ2-5
CDR3 protein: CASSDPGRQETQYF
CDR3 DNA: TGTGCCAGCAGCGATCCTGGGCGGCAAGAGACCCAGTACTTC

V gene: TRBV28
clone size: .
D gene: .
J gene: TRBJ2-2
CDR3 protein: CASSQPQATGELFF
CDR3 DNA: TGTGCCAGCAGCCAACCACAGGCCACCGGGGAGCTGTTTTTT

V gene: TRBV5-1
clone size: few
D gene: .
J gene: TRBJ1-3
CDR3 protein: CASGSEGNTIYF
CDR3 DNA: TGCGCCAGCGGCTCCGAAGGGAACACCATATATTTT

V gene: TRBV4-1
clone size: .
D gene: .
J gene: TRBJ2-5
CDR3 protein: CASSQDGLVGETQYF
CDR3 DNA: TGCGCCAGCAGCCAAGATGGGCTAGTAGGAGAGACCCAGTACTTC

V gene: TRBV5-1
clone size: .
D gene: TRBD1
J gene: TRBJ1-2
CDR3 protein: CASSPGQPYGYTF
CDR3 DNA: TGCGCCAGCAGCCCGGGACAGCCTTATGGCTACACCTTC

V gene: TRBV5-1
clone size: .
D gene: .
J gene: TRBJ2-1
CDR3 protein: CASSLSVNWGEQFF
CDR3 DNA: TGCGCCAGCAGCTTGTCAGTAAACTGGGGTGAGCAGTTCTTC

V gene: TRBV10-2
clone size: .
D gene: .
J gene: TRBJ2-7
CDR3 protein: CASSEWSGPYEQYF
CDR3 DNA: TGCGCCAGCAGTGAGTGGTCAGGGCCCTACGAGCAGTACTTC

V gene: TRBV2
clone size: .
D gene: .
J gene: TRBJ2-2
CDR3 protein: CASSERENTGELFF
CDR3 DNA: TGTGCCAGCAGTGAGAGGGAAAACACCGGGGAGCTGTTTTTT

V gene: TRBV4-2
clone size: .
D gene: TRBD1
J gene: TRBJ1-4
CDR3 protein: CASSLSGQGLPLNEKLFF
CDR3 DNA: TGTGCCAGCAGCCTCAGCGGACAGGGGCTTCCACTTAATGAAAAACTGTTTTTT

V gene: TRBV24-1
clone size: .
D gene: TRBD1
J gene: TRBJ1-2
CDR3 protein: CATSDLDRDYGYTF
CDR3 DNA: TGTGCCACCAGTGATTTGGACAGGGACTATGGCTACACCTTC

V gene: TRBV6-5
clone size: .
D gene: .
J gene: TRBJ1-4
CDR3 protein: CASRVNEKLFF
CDR3 DNA: TGTGCCAGCAGGGTGAATGAAAAACTGTTTTTT

V gene: TRBV2
clone size: .
D gene: TRBD1
J gene: TRBJ2-1
CDR3 protein: CASKGDRTHVNEQFF
CDR3 DNA: TGTGCCAGCAAGGGGGACAGGACCCATGTAAATGAGCAGTTCTTC

V gene: TRBV11-2
clone size: .
D gene: TRBD1
J gene: TRBJ2-1
CDR3 protein: CASSVLGQGIYNEQFF
CDR3 DNA: TGTGCCAGCAGCGTTCTGGGACAGGGGATTTACAATGAGCAGTTCTTC

V gene: TRBV19
clone size: .
D gene: .
J gene: TRBJ2-7
CDR3 protein: CASSIDLTGASYEQYF
CDR3 DNA: TGTGCCAGTAGTATAGATCTAACGGGAGCCTCCTACGAGCAGTACTTC

V gene: TRBV4-1
clone size: once
D gene: .
J gene: TRBJ2-2
CDR3 protein: CASSQGITGELFF
CDR3 DNA: TGCGCCAGCAGCCAAGGCATCACCGGGGAGCTGTTTTTT